Shown below are 9 T cell receptor beta chains from a single sample sequenced in a study of long-term antiretroviral therapy in people with HIV. They ran version v3.0 of the immunoSEQ assay at survey level. Using immunoSEQ multiplex PCR, the repertoire was profiled, and TCRdb retains in-frame clones only, with some absent. The sample yields some 47,000 clones, more than 90% seen once. Sample: unsorted PBMCs, taken 3.7 years after starting antiretroviral therapy. Every receptor here comes from a woman between 45 and 60 years old with HIV.

The chain carries TRBV7-2 and TRBJ1-2; D is possibly TRBD1 (6 bases). The CDR3 length is 15 residues. The germline V and J ends were trimmed by 1 base and 2 bases, with 11 bases remaining between them. Germline assignment: CDR1 SGHTA and CDR2 FQGNSA. In DNA, the CDR3 is TGTGCCAGCAGCTTAGAGTCCCAGGGGAACTATGGCTACACCTTC. This gives the protein CASSLESQGNYGYTF.

This chain uses TRBV5-6 with TRBJ1-6; D remains ambiguous. The germline V and J ends were trimmed by 0 bases and 9 bases, with 7 bases remaining between them. This CDR3 is built from 13 residues. The V gene's germline CDR1 is SGHDT and CDR2 YYEEEE. The chain's CDR3 is CASSLGAISPLHF. CDR3 coding DNA: TGTGCCAGCAGCTTGGGGGCCATTTCACCCCTCCACTTT. The entire variable domain, with the rest obtained from reference TRBV5-6 and TRBJ1-6, is as follows: DAGVTQSPTHLIKTRGQQVTLRCSPKSGHDTVSWYQQALGQGPQFIFQYYEEEERQRGNFPDRFSGHQFPNYSSELNVNALLLGDSALYLCASSLGAISPLHFGNGTRLTVT.

The rearrangement joins TRBV7-2 to TRBJ2-1; D is unclear. The CDR3 sequence is 14 residues long. Germline CDR1 and CDR2: SGHTA and FQGNSA. The germline V and J ends were trimmed by 3 bases and 7 bases, with 13 bases remaining between them. CDR3 region: CASSFGSNWNEQFF. CDR3 in DNA: TGTGCCAGCAGCTTCGGTAGTAATTGGAATGAGCAGTTCTTC.

The rearrangement uses TRBV5-4 and TRBJ1-4, with 8 bases fitting TRBD1. Germline V gives CDR1 SGHNT, CDR2 YYREEE (reference sequence). The CDR3 length is 13 residues. V lost 3 bases to trimming and J lost 8 bases; unmatched junction nucleotides: 3. The CDR3 sequence: CASSSDRDEKLFF. For the CDR3, the DNA is TGTGCCAGCAGCTCGGACAGGGACGAAAAACTGTTTTTT.

The genes are TRBV30 and TRBJ1-3; the D gene is possibly TRBD1 (5 bases). Germline V lookup: CDR1 GTSNPN, CDR2 SVGIG (reference sequence). V was pared by 2 bases and J by 3 bases, with 8 bases between. The CDR3 runs 13 residues. In nucleotides, the CDR3 is TGTGCCTGGAGTCGTGGGGGTGGAAACACCATATATTTT. It translates to CAWSRGGGNTIYF. The full variable domain, its missing parts supplied by reference TRBV30 and TRBJ1-3, is SQTIHQWPATLVQPVGSPLSLECTVEGTSNPNLYWYRQAAGRGLQLLFYSVGIGQISSEVPQNLSASRPQDRQFILSSKKLLLSDSGFYLCAWSRGGGNTIYFGEGSWLTVV.

The chain recombines TRBV7-2 with TRBJ2-7; tentative D call: TRBD2 (6 bases). Trimming took off 1 base at V and 5 bases at J, with 12 bases between the two ends. Germline V gives CDR1 SGHTA, CDR2 FQGNSA. The CDR3 contains 14 residues. The CDR3 DNA reads as TGTGCCAGCAGCTTAGTGGGAGGTATCAACGAGCAGTACTTC. Translated: CASSLVGGINEQYF.

The J gene is TRBJ1-6, the V gene TRBV19; maybe TRBD1 (5 bases). The CDR3 spans 15 residues. Germline assignment: CDR1 LNHDA and CDR2 SQIVND (reference sequence). Trimming cost V 6 bases and J 0 bases, with 9 bases left between them. The CDR3 nucleotides are TGTGCCAGTAGGTTTGACAGCTCCTATAATTCACCCCTCCACTTT. This encodes CASRFDSSYNSPLHF. The entire variable domain, with the rest obtained from reference TRBV19 and TRBJ1-6, is as follows: DGGITQSPKYLFRKEGQNVTLSCEQNLNHDAMYWYRQDPGQGLRLIYYSQIVNDFQKGDIAEGYSVSREKKESFPLTVTSAQKNPTAFYLCASRFDSSYNSPLHFGNGTRLTVT.

This sequence joins TRBV19 and TRBJ2-1; the match to TRBD2 covers 7 bases. CDR1 and CDR2 from the germline V gene are LNHDA and SQIVND (reference sequence). The J segment lost 5 bases and the V segment lost 3 bases, leaving 7 bases of the junction unmatched. The CDR3 contains 15 residues. CDR3 DNA sequence: TGTGCCAGTAGTATCCCTAGCGGCTACCACAATGAGCAGTTCTTC. Its protein product is CASSIPSGYHNEQFF.

This chain joins TRBV7-3 and TRBJ1-2, with D uncertain. Trimming took off 2 bases at V and 5 bases at J, with 12 bases between the two ends. The CDR3 covers 14 residues. Looked up from germline, CDR1 is SGHTA and CDR2 is FQGTGA. As DNA, the CDR3 is TGTGCCAGCAGCTTATCGCCAGAATTATATGGCTACACCTTC. This encodes CASSLSPELYGYTF.